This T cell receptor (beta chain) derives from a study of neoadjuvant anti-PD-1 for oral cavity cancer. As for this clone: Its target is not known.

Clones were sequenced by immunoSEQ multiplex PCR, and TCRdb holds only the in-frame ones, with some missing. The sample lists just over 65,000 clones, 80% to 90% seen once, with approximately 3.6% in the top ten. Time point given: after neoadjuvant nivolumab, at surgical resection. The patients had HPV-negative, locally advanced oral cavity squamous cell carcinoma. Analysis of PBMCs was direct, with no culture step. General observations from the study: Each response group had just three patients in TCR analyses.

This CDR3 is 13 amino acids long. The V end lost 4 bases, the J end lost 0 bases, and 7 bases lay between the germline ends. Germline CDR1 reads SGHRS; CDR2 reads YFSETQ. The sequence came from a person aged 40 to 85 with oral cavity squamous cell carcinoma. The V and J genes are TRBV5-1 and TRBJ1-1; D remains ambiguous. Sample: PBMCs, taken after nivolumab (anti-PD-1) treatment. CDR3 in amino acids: CASSTGMNTEAFF. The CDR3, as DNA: TGCGCCAGCAGCACCGGGATGAACACTGAAGCTTTCTTT.